Below, 17 T cell receptor beta chains from the same sample are listed, as sequenced in a study of spatial heterogeneity in lung cancer. MiXCR, run by TCRdb on the 5' RACE reads, gives a single entry per CDR3 protein. The profile covers 49,000 or so distinct CDR3 sequences, with roughly 12% appearing a single time and roughly 32% taken by the ten largest. Regarding time point: blood at routine non-recurrence follow-up after resection. The material sequenced was PBMCs, taken at follow-up. Receptors originate from a male donor with early-stage non-small cell lung cancer.

The chain joins TRBV20-1 to TRBJ1-1; TRBD1 might be the D (5 bases). Germline V CDR1 and CDR2: DFQATT, SNEGSKA (reference sequence). This CDR3 has 17 residues. V was pared by 5 bases and J by 0 bases, with 22 bases between. Here the CDR3 reads CSAWGGWSGNMNTEAFF. Written as DNA, the CDR3 is TGCAGTGCTTGGGGAGGTTGGTCAGGGAACATGAACACTGAAGCTTTCTTT.

This clonotype was detected ten times or more. The gene calls are TRBV28 and TRBJ2-1; 8 bases align to TRBD1. The J segment lost 10 bases and the V segment lost 6 bases, leaving 5 bases of the junction unmatched. This CDR3 has 12 residues. From germline, CDR1 is MDHEN and CDR2 SYDVKM. The chain's CDR3 is CASSQQGGEQFF. The CDR3 region has the DNA TGTGCCAGCAGCCAACAGGGGGGCGAGCAGTTCTTC.

The table lists this clonotype with many counts. V gene TRBV15 combines with J gene TRBJ1-2; no clear D gene. The CDR3 contains 14 residues. Trimming took off 4 bases at V and 4 bases at J, with 13 bases between the two ends. The germline CDR1 and CDR2 sequences are LNHNV and YYDKDF (reference sequence). The CDR3: CATSITLGSYGYTF. DNA of the CDR3: TGTGCCACCAGCATCACTCTCGGATCCTATGGCTACACCTTC.

There are many counts of this clonotype. V is TRBV29-1 and J is TRBJ1-4; D is uncertain. Germline CDR1 and CDR2: SQVTM and ANQGSEA. This CDR3 contains 13 residues. Deletions cut 4 bases from V and 7 bases from J, with 13 bases between. Written as DNA, the CDR3 is TGCAGCGTTGGGGTTTCCAGCAGTGAAAAACTGTTTTTT. Translation gives CSVGVSSSEKLFF.

This clonotype has more than one count but fewer than ten. The genes are TRBV7-9 and TRBJ2-2, with D unclear. This CDR3 spans 15 amino acids. Trimming removed 5 bases at V and 1 base at J, with 11 bases between. Germline CDR1 is SEHNR and CDR2 is FQNEAQ (reference sequence). CDR3 region: CASSPYPQNTGELFF. The CDR3 DNA reads as TGTGCCAGCAGCCCCTATCCTCAGAACACCGGGGAGCTGTTTTTT. The full variable domain, rest sourced from reference TRBV7-9 and TRBJ2-2, is DTGVSQNPRHKITKRGQNVTFRCDPISEHNRLYWYRQTLGQGPEFLTYFQNEAQLEKSRLLSDRFSAERPKGSFSTLEIQRTEQGDSAMYLCASSPYPQNTGELFFGEGSRLTVL.

This clonotype has a count of ten or more. The chain has TRBV6-6 and TRBJ1-1, with D perhaps TRBD1 (6 bases). Trimming left V 10 bases short and J 6 bases short, with 21 bases between. CDR1 and CDR2 from the germline V gene are MNHNY and SVGAGI (reference sequence). This CDR3 has 14 residues. The CDR3 coding sequence is TGTGCCACCCGCCCCGGGGGGCGGGGCGCTGAAGCTTTCTTT. Translated: CATRPGGRGAEAFF.

This clonotype has at least ten counts. This chain links TRBV12-3 or TRBV12-4 with TRBJ2-3; D unresolved. The ends were cut back, 1 base at V and 5 bases at J, with 10 bases in the middle. The CDR3 totals 14 residues. The CDR3 spells CASSLVTQGDTQYF. CDR3 sequence (DNA): TGTGCCAGCAGTTTAGTGACACAAGGAGATACGCAGTATTTT.

The chain carries TRBV7-2 and TRBJ2-7; D not resolved. From germline, CDR1 is SGHTA and CDR2 FQGNSA. The CDR3 consists of 13 residues. V shed 1 base and J shed 4 bases, with 8 bases lying between them. The CDR3 DNA sequence: TGTGCCAGCAGCTTAGGGGAACGGTACGAGCAGTACTTC. Protein sequence: CASSLGERYEQYF.

Many counts were recorded for this clonotype. The J gene is TRBJ2-2, the V gene TRBV30; possible D gene TRBD2, 6 bases. From germline, CDR1 is GTSNPN and CDR2 SVGIG (reference sequence). The CDR3 loop spans 14 amino acids. Trimming shortened V by 1 base and J by 4 bases, and 10 bases separated the two germline ends. In DNA, the CDR3 is TGTGCCTGGAGTGCCCTAGCGACCACCGGGGAGCTGTTTTTT. Its translation is CAWSALATTGELFF.

With regard to this clonotype: At one of its ends the junction is not consistent with the germline gene, which may arise from a read error. This chain links TRBV20-1 with TRBJ2-7; D ambiguous. The CDR3 runs 8 residues. The germline gives CDR1 DFQATT, CDR2 SNEGSKA (reference sequence). CDR3 bases: TGCAGTGCCGGTGGCAGGAACTTC. Amino acid sequence: CSAGGRNF.

This clonotype was detected ten times or more. The genes are TRBV12-3 or TRBV12-4 and TRBJ2-7; 7 bases map to TRBD2. This CDR3 spans 14 amino acids. J was trimmed by 2 bases and V by 5 bases; bases with no gene match: 6. The CDR3 sequence is CASSQGLVPYEQYF. CDR3 DNA: TGTGCCAGCAGTCAAGGACTAGTGCCCTACGAGCAGTACTTC.

This clonotype has a count of ten or more. The chain employs TRBV12-3 or TRBV12-4 and TRBJ1-5, with 9 bases matching TRBD1. J gave up 0 bases and V 6 bases, and 3 bases lay outside the gene matches. The length of the CDR3 is 15 residues. The CDR3 DNA sequence: TGTGCCAGCAGGCCACAGGGGGCTAGCAATCAGCCCCAGCATTTT. Translating gives CASRPQGASNQPQHF.

The rearrangement links TRBV15 to TRBJ2-3, with TRBD1 matching 7 bases. The V segment lost 2 bases and the J segment 2 bases; nucleotides outside the gene matches: 10. This CDR3 contains 17 residues. Germline lookup yields CDR1 LNHNV and CDR2 YYDKDF (reference sequence). The CDR3 DNA sequence: TGTGCCACCAGCAGATCGGGACAGTACGGGTTCACAGATACGCAGTATTTT. Protein: CATSRSGQYGFTDTQYF.

Only one count was recorded for this clonotype. The chain uses TRBV12-3 or TRBV12-4 and TRBJ1-5, with 8 bases lining up with TRBD1. V dropped 10 bases and J dropped 4; count of bases not matched to a gene: 6. The CDR3 spans 13 residues. As DNA, the CDR3 is TGTGCCATTACACAGGGGGGGAATCAGCCCCAGCATTTT. This codes for CAITQGGNQPQHF.

The sample holds many counts of this clonotype. The genes are TRBV5-5 and TRBJ1-5; D remains ambiguous. The CDR3 spans 15 residues. The V and J ends lost 1 base and 0 bases respectively, with 8 bases between them. Looked up from germline, CDR1 is SGHKS and CDR2 is YYEKEE (reference sequence). In DNA, the CDR3 is TGTGCCAGCAGCTTGATCCCGATTAGCAATCAGCCCCAGCATTTT. Translating gives CASSLIPISNQPQHF.

The V call is TRBV29-1, the J call TRBJ2-6; D call uncertain. The CDR3 totals 12 residues. Germline V gene lookup returns CDR1 SQVTM and CDR2 ANQGSEA. V lost 7 bases and J 2 bases, leaving 6 bases between the germline ends. CDR3 loop: CSAGAGANVLTF. In nucleotides, the CDR3 is TGCAGCGCTGGGGCTGGGGCCAACGTCCTGACTTTC.

This chain uses TRBV30 with TRBJ1-5; 7 bases fit TRBD1. The CDR3 extends over 15 amino acids. CDR1 is GTSNPN, CDR2 SVGIG, per germline (reference sequence). The V gene end was trimmed by 2 bases and the J gene end by 7 bases; junction bases not matched to a gene: 11. The CDR3 is CAWSPDRASRQPQHF. CDR3 sequence (DNA): TGTGCCTGGAGTCCCGACAGGGCCTCGAGACAGCCCCAGCATTTT.